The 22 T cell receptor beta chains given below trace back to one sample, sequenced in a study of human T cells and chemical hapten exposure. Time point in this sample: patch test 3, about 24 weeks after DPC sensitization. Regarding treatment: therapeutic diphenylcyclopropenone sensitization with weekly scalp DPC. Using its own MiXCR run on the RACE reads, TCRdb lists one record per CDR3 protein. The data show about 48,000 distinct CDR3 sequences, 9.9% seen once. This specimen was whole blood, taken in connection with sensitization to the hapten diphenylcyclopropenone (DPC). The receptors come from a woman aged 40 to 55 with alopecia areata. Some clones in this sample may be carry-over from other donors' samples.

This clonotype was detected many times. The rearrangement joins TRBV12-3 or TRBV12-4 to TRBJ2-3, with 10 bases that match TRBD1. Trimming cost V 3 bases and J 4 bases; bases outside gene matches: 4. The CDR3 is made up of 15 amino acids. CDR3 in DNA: TGTGCCAGCAGTTTGGGGACAGGGGCCTCAGATACGCAGTATTTT. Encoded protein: CASSLGTGASDTQYF.

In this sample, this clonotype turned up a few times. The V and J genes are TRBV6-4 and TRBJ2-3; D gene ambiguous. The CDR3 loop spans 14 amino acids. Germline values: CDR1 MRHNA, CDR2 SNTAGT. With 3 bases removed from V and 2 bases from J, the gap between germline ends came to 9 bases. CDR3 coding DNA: TGTGCCAGCAGTGATGGAAAGGACACAGATACGCAGTATTTT. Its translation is CASSDGKDTDTQYF.

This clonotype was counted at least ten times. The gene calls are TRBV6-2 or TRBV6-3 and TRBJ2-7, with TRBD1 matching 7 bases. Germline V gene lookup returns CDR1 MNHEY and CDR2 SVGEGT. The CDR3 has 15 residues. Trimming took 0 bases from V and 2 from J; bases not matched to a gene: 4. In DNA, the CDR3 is TGTGCCAGCAGTTACTCGATGGACAGGCCCTACGAGCAGTACTTC. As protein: CASSYSMDRPYEQYF.

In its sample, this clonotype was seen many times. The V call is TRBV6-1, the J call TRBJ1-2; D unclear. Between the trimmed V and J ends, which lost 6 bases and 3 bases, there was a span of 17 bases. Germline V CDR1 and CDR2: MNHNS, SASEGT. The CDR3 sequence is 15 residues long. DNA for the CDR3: TGTGCCAGCAGCGCTGATTCGACGGAGTACTATGGCTACACCTTC. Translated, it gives CASSADSTEYYGYTF.

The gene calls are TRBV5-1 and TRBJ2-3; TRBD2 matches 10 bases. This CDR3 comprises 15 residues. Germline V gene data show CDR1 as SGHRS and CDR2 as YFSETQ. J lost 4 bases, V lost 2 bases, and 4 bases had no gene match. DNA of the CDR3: TGCGCCAGCAGCTTTAGCGGGGGGCCCGCAGATACGCAGTATTTT. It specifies CASSFSGGPADTQYF.

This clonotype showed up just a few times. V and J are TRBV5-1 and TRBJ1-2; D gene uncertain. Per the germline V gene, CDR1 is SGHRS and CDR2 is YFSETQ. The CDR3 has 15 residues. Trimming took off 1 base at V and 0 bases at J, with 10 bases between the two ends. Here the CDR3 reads CASSLPQAANYGYTF. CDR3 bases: TGCGCCAGCAGCTTGCCGCAGGCAGCTAACTATGGCTACACCTTC. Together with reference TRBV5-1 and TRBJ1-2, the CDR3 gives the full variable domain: KAGVTQTPRYLIKTRGQQVTLSCSPISGHRSVSWYQQTPGQGLQFLFEYFSETQRNKGNFPGRFSGRQFSNSRSEMNVSTLELGDSALYLCASSLPQAANYGYTFGSGTRLTVV.

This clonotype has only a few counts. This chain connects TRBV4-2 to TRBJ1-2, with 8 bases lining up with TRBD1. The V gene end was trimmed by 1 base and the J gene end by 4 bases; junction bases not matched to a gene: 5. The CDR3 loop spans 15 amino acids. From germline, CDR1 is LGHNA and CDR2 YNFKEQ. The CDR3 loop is CASSQAGQGVYGYTF. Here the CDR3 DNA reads TGTGCCAGCAGCCAAGCCGGACAGGGCGTCTATGGCTACACCTTC.

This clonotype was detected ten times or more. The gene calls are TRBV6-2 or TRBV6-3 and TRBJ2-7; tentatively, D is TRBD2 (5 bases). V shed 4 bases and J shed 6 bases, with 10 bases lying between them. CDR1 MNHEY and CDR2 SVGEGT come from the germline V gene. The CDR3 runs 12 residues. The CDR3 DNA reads TGTGCCAGCAGTTTCAACGGAGGCGAGCAGTACTTC. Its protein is CASSFNGGEQYF.

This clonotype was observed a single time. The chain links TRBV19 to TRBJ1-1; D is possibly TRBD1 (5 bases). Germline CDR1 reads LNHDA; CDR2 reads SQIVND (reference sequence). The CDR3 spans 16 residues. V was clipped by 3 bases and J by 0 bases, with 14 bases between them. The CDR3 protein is CASSMTRLQVNTEAFF. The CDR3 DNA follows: TGTGCCAGTAGTATGACAAGGCTACAGGTGAACACTGAAGCTTTCTTT.

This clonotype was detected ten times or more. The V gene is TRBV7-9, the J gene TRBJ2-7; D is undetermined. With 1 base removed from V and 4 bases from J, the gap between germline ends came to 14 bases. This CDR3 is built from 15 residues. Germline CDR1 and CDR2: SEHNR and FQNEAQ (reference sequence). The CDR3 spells CASSLGVSSWYEQYF. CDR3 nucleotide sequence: TGTGCCAGCAGCTTAGGCGTATCCTCATGGTACGAGCAGTACTTC.

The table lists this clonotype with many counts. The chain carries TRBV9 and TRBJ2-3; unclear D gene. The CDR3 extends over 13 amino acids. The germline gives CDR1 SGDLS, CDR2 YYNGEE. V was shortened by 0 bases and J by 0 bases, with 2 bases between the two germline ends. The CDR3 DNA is TGTGCCAGCAGCGTAGCTAGCACAGATACGCAGTATTTT. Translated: CASSVASTDTQYF.

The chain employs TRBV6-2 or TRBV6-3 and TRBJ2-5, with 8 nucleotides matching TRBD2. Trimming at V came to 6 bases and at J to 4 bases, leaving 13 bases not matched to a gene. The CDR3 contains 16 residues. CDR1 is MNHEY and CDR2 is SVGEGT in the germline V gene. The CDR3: CASSQTRTSWGETQYF. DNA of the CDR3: TGTGCCAGCAGCCAAACCCGGACTAGCTGGGGAGAGACCCAGTACTTC.

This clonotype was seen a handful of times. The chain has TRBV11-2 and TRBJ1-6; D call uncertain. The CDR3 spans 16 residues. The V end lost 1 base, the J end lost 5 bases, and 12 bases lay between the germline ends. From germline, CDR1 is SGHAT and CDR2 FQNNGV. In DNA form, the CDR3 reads TGTGCCAGCAGCTTAGGAGCAGGCATAAATAATTCACCCCTCCACTTT. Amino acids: CASSLGAGINNSPLHF.

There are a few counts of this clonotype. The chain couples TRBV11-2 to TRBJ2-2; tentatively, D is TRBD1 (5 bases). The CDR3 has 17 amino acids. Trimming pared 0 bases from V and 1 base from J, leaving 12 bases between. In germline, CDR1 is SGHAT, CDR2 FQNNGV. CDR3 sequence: CASSLDRYQGNTGELFF. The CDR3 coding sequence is TGTGCCAGCAGCTTAGATCGGTATCAGGGGAACACCGGGGAGCTGTTTTTT.

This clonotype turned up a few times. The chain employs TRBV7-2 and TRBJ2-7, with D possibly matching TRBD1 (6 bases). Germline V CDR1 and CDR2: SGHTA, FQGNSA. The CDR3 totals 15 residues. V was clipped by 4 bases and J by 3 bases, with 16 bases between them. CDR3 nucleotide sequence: TGTGCCAGCAGCTCTTCTGTGGGGGCCAGCTACGAGCAGTACTTC. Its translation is CASSSSVGASYEQYF.

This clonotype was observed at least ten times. The CDR3 DNA reads as TGTGCCAGCAGCATTACCTACGAGCAGTACTTC. As protein: CASSITYEQYF. V usage is TRBV7-2 and J usage is TRBJ2-7, with no clear D. The CDR3 loop spans 11 amino acids. V lost 5 bases, J lost 2 bases, and 4 bases lay in between. Germline loops: CDR1 SGHTA, CDR2 FQGNSA.

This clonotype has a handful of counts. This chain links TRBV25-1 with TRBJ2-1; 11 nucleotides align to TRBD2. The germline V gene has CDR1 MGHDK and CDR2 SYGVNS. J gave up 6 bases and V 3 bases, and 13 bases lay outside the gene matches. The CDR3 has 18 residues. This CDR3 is CASSEIAGGPGISNEQFF. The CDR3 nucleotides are TGTGCCAGCAGTGAGATAGCGGGGGGGCCTGGGATCTCCAATGAGCAGTTCTTC.

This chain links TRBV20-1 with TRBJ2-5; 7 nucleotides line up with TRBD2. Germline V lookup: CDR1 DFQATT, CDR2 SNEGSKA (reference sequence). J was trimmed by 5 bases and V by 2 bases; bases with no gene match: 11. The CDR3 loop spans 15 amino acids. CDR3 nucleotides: TGCAGTGCTAGAAAGGTAGCGGGCTATGGGGAGACCCAGTACTTC. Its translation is CSARKVAGYGETQYF.

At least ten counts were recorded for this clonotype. The CDR3 coding sequence is TGTGCCAGCAGCTCGTCAACCGGGACAGGGAGCGAGCAGTACTTC. Encoded protein: CASSSSTGTGSEQYF. The chain carries TRBV7-3 and TRBJ2-7; 9 nucleotides align to TRBD1. The CDR3 is 15 amino acids. J was trimmed by 6 bases and V by 4 bases; bases with no gene match: 10. Germline lookup yields CDR1 SGHTA and CDR2 FQGTGA.

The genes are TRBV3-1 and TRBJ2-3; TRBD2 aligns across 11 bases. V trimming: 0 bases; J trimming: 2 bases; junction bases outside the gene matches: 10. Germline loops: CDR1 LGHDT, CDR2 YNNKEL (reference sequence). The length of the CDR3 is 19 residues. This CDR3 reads CASSQDRSSGGTFTDTQYF. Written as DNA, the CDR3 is TGTGCCAGCAGCCAAGATCGATCTAGCGGGGGGACATTCACAGATACGCAGTATTTT.

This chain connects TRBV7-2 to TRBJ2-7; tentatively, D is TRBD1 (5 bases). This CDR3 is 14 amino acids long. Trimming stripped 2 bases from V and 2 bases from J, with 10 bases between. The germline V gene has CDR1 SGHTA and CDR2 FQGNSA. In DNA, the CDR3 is TGTGCCAGCAGCTTACAGGGATTCGCCTACGAGCAGTACTTC. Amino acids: CASSLQGFAYEQYF. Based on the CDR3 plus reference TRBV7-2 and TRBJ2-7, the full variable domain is GAGVSQSPSNKVTEKGKDVELRCDPISGHTALYWYRQSLGQGLEFLIYFQGNSAPDKSGLPSDRFSAERTGGSVSTLTIQRTQQEDSAVYLCASSLQGFAYEQYFGPGTRLTVT.

CDR3 loop: CASSHPPPAGGHRETQYF. The CDR3 DNA sequence: TGTGCCAGCAGCCACCCCCCCCCGGCGGGGGGGCATCGAGAGACCCAGTACTTC. This chain links TRBV7-2 with TRBJ2-5; 9 bases fit TRBD2. The CDR3 is made up of 18 amino acids. CDR1 SGHTA and CDR2 FQGNSA come from the germline V gene. The junction had 17 bases not matched to a gene; V was cut back by 5 bases and J by 4 bases.